The present T cell receptor (gamma chain) was sequenced within a study of gamma delta lymphoproliferative disorders and STAT genes. TCRdb reapplied CATT to the multiplex PCR reads. The sample yields some 640 gamma-chain clones, roughly 33% seen once. This clone came up a few times. Since a far larger clone is one base different, this is likely a read error. In the same sample, other DNA sequences code for this CDR3. PBMCs from patients and controls supplied the genomic DNA for sequencing. This CDR3 is 14 amino acids long. The germline gives CDR1 EGSNGY, CDR2 YDSYNSKV. Here the V gene is TRGV2, but the J gene went uncalled. The material sequenced was blood. The source of this sequence is a human donor with hepatosplenic T-cell lymphoma. The CDR3: CATWDGPACYKKLF. The CDR3, as DNA: TGTGCCACCTGGGACGGGCCGGCGTGTTATAAGAAACTATTT.